One sample yielded the 24 T cell receptor beta chains listed below, sequenced in a study of identical twins. TCRdb called the 5' RACE reads again in MiXCR, with one record for every CDR3 protein. The sample shows a few hundred thousand distinct CDR3 sequences, roughly an eighth of them seen only once. Another study also made use of these data, one on yellow fever vaccine responses in identical twins.

The material sequenced was memory (CD45RO+) T cells sorted from blood. The receptors originated from a woman between 18 and 30 years old in good health.

A few counts support this clonotype. The rearrangement links TRBV21-1 to TRBJ2-3; the table names TRBD2, a call not compared with the DNA. TRBV21-1 is assigned pseudogene status. There are 16 residues in the CDR3. The CDR3 region is CASSTQRERDTDTQYF. The CDR3 coding sequence is TGTGCCAGCAGCACCCAGCGGGAGCGGGACACAGATACGCAGTATTTT.

This chain joins TRBV4-2 and TRBJ2-2; possibly TRBD2 for D (6 bases). This CDR3 is built from 16 residues. V shed 4 bases and J shed 7 bases, with 19 bases lying between them. Per germline, CDR1 LGHNA and CDR2 YNFKEQ. The CDR3 region is CASSPTFSGEDGELFF. CDR3 in DNA: TGTGCCAGCAGCCCCACGTTCTCGGGGGAGGACGGGGAGCTGTTTTTT.

The rearrangement links TRBV5-6 to TRBJ2-4; 7 bases are shared with TRBD1. The length of the CDR3 is 15 residues. Germline CDR1 reads SGHDT; CDR2 reads YYEEEE. With V trimmed by 0 bases and J by 5 bases, 5 bases remained unmatched. The CDR3 here is CASSLAYRGQNIQYF. CDR3 in DNA: TGTGCCAGCAGCTTGGCGTACAGGGGCCAAAACATTCAGTACTTC.

The chain recombines TRBV23-1 with TRBJ1-1, with 9 bases fitting TRBD1. TRBV23-1 falls under the ORF class, with uncertain function. Trimming removed 4 bases from V and 6 bases from J; junction bases left unmatched: 3. The CDR3 has 13 residues. The DNA of the CDR3 is TGCGCCAGCAGTCGACAGGGGGGTCCTGAAGCTTTCTTT. Protein sequence: CASSRQGGPEAFF.

This clonotype was seen at least ten times. The CDR3 sequence: CASSLAVPGSGNTIYF. The CDR3 DNA follows: TGTGCCAGCAGCTTAGCGGTCCCGGGCTCTGGAAACACCATATATTTT. The chain recombines TRBV7-2 with TRBJ1-3; D is ambiguous. CDR3 length: 16 amino acids. Germline V lookup: CDR1 SGHTA, CDR2 FQGNSA. The germline V and J ends were trimmed by 0 bases and 0 bases, with 9 bases remaining between them.

This clonotype was counted between two and nine times. This chain links TRBV6-1 with TRBJ2-7, with 11 bases identical to TRBD1. CDR3 length: 15 residues. CDR1 is MNHNS and CDR2 is SASEGT in the germline V gene. Trimming took 10 bases from V and 2 from J; bases not matched to a gene: 10. Here the CDR3 DNA reads TGTGCCATAGGACAGGGGGCGAAAGGGGCCTACGAGCAGTACTTC. Translating it yields CAIGQGAKGAYEQYF.

This clonotype was observed a handful of times. This chain connects TRBV4-3 to TRBJ2-7, with 7 bases aligning to TRBD1. V lost 1 base to trimming and J lost 6 bases; unmatched junction nucleotides: 0. This CDR3 contains 12 residues. CDR1 and CDR2 from the germline V gene are LGHNA and YSLEER. The chain's CDR3 is CASSQAGGEQYF. Written as DNA, the CDR3 is TGCGCCAGCAGCCAAGCAGGGGGCGAGCAGTACTTC.

This CDR3 reads CASSPWTGTGYEKLFF. As DNA, the CDR3 is TGTGCCAGCAGCCCTTGGACCGGGACAGGGTATGAAAAACTGTTTTTT. This chain uses TRBV7-2 with TRBJ1-4; TRBD1 matches 9 bases. The junction had 10 bases not matched to a gene; V was cut back by 5 bases and J by 6 bases. The CDR3 has 16 amino acids. Per germline, CDR1 SGHTA and CDR2 FQGNSA.

The chain recombines TRBV28 with TRBJ2-6; D is unresolved. The CDR3 covers 17 residues. Trimming pared 6 bases from V and 1 base from J, leaving 16 bases between. Germline V gene data show CDR1 as MDHEN and CDR2 as SYDVKM. The CDR3 nucleotides are TGTGCCAGCAGCTCGGACGGTTCCATTTCTGGGGCCAACGTCCTGACTTTC. This sequence encodes CASSSDGSISGANVLTF.

The CDR3 nucleotides read TGTGCCAGCACTCACGGGACAGGGAACACCGGGGAGCTGTTTTTT. This encodes CASTHGTGNTGELFF. The V and J genes are TRBV2 and TRBJ2-2; 8 bases match TRBD1. J lost 1 base, V lost 7 bases, and 5 bases had no gene match. Per germline, CDR1 SNHLY and CDR2 FYNNEI. The CDR3 contains 15 residues.

This clonotype was recorded a few times. The chain combines TRBV12-3 or TRBV12-4 with TRBJ2-1, with 7 bases aligning to TRBD1. This CDR3 is built from 14 residues. The V and J ends lost 7 bases and 2 bases, in that order; junction bases with no gene match: 5. The DNA of the CDR3 is TGTGCCAGCATCGACAGGGTCACCTACAATGAGCAGTTCTTC. This gives the protein CASIDRVTYNEQFF.

The gene calls are TRBV12-5 and TRBJ2-1; 7 bases are shared with TRBD2. V lost 5 bases to trimming and J lost 6 bases; unmatched junction nucleotides: 10. Per germline, CDR1 LGHNT and CDR2 FRNRAP. This CDR3 comprises 15 residues. CDR3 DNA: TGTGCTAGTGGTCCCTCGGGGGGAGTGGGCAATGAGCAGTTCTTC. Amino acids: CASGPSGGVGNEQFF.

This clonotype was seen only a few times. V gene TRBV29-1 combines with J gene TRBJ2-7; TRBD2 might be the D (5 bases). V lost 6 bases to trimming and J lost 2 bases, with 14 bases between them. Germline V gives CDR1 SQVTM, CDR2 ANQGSEA. The CDR3 has 13 residues. In DNA, the CDR3 is TGCAGCGTCGAGGGTAAGACTCCCTACGAGCAGTACTTC. Translated, it gives CSVEGKTPYEQYF.

This clonotype was counted ten times or more. Without the conserved terminal phenylalanine or tryptophan, this CDR3 likely stems from a read error. The limits of the CDR3 on the DNA are not certain, so only TCRdb's listed CDR3 is given. The rearrangement uses TRBV7-6 and TRBJ2-7; TRBD2, the table's D call, was not compared with the DNA. The CDR3 length equals 10 residues, ends included. Germline CDR1 is SGHVS and CDR2 is FNYEAQ. The CDR3 is CASSLNGTKA.

This clonotype was seen a handful of times. The chain has TRBV7-2 and TRBJ2-5; D gene unclear. Trimming removed 4 bases from V and 1 base from J, with 7 bases in between. CDR3 length equals 13 residues. The germline V gene encodes CDR1 SGHTA and CDR2 FQGNSA. The CDR3 nucleotides are TGTGCCAGCAGCTCATGGTCCCAAGAGACCCAGTACTTC. Residues: CASSSWSQETQYF.

This chain joins TRBV20-1 and TRBJ2-3, with 10 bases that match TRBD1. Germline CDR1 is DFQATT and CDR2 is SNEGSKA (reference sequence). The CDR3 loop spans 13 amino acids. This CDR3 is CRAGQGITDTQYF. CDR3 in DNA: TGCAGGGCGGGACAGGGGATAACAGATACGCAGTATTTT.

The chain employs TRBV12-3 or TRBV12-4 and TRBJ1-6; a weak D match, TRBD1 (5 bases). Trimming removed 2 bases at V and 6 bases at J, with 11 bases between. The CDR3 runs to 15 residues. CDR3 coding DNA: TGTGCCAGCAGTTTATTCGGGCAGGGTAATTCACCCCTCCACTTT. It encodes CASSLFGQGNSPLHF.

There are many counts of this clonotype. The genes are TRBV29-1 and TRBJ2-1; D unresolved. CDR1 is SQVTM, CDR2 ANQGSEA, per germline. CDR3 length: 11 residues. V was shortened by 0 bases and J by 8 bases, with 5 bases between the two germline ends. The CDR3 sequence: CSVEENYEQFF. Here the CDR3 DNA reads TGCAGCGTTGAAGAAAACTATGAGCAGTTCTTC.

The table lists this clonotype with a few counts. In nucleotides, the CDR3 is TGCGCCAGCAGCTTGGCCCAGTCACTAGCGGGATCTGACAATGAGCAGTTCTTC. It specifies CASSLAQSLAGSDNEQFF. V usage is TRBV5-1 and J usage is TRBJ2-1, with 10 nucleotides matching TRBD2. The CDR3 contains 18 residues. Trimming removed 0 bases from V and 5 bases from J; junction bases left unmatched: 11. The germline CDR1 and CDR2 sequences are SGHRS and YFSETQ.

This clonotype has a handful of counts. The chain links TRBV20-1 to TRBJ1-5; 7 nucleotides agree with TRBD1. The junction had 13 bases not matched to a gene; V was cut back by 7 bases and J by 4 bases. The CDR3 spans 15 residues. Germline V gene lookup returns CDR1 DFQATT and CDR2 SNEGSKA (reference sequence). CDR3 region: CSVGRGGQANQPQHF. The CDR3 DNA follows: TGCAGTGTAGGCAGGGGCGGACAGGCGAATCAGCCCCAGCATTTT.

In its sample, this clonotype was seen a few times. The CDR3 protein is CASSQPPGQGSAGELFF. CDR3 in DNA: TGTGCCAGCAGCCAACCTCCGGGACAGGGAAGCGCCGGGGAGCTGTTTTTT. The rearrangement links TRBV7-9 to TRBJ2-2; 9 nucleotides align to TRBD1. The CDR3 runs 17 residues. CDR1 and CDR2 from the germline V gene are SEHNR and FQNEAQ (reference sequence). V lost 5 bases, J lost 6 bases, and 13 bases stayed unmatched. Variable domain in full (rest from reference TRBV7-9 and TRBJ2-2): DTGVSQNPRHKITKRGQNVTFRCDPISEHNRLYWYRQTLGQGPEFLTYFQNEAQLEKSRLLSDRFSAERPKGSFSTLEIQRTEQGDSAMYLCASSQPPGQGSAGELFFGEGSRLTVL.

This clonotype was detected ten times or more. The chain recombines TRBV7-8 with TRBJ2-3; D gene uncertain. The CDR3 runs 14 residues. The V end was cut by 1 base, the J end by 0 bases, with 5 bases between. From germline, CDR1 is SGHVS and CDR2 FQNEAQ. The DNA of the CDR3 is TGTGCCAGCAGCTTAGGGTCTAGCACAGATACGCAGTATTTT. Amino acid sequence: CASSLGSSTDTQYF.

This clonotype was recorded at least ten times. J is TRBJ2-3 and V is TRBV20-1; perhaps TRBD2 as D (5 bases). CDR1 is DFQATT, CDR2 SNEGSKA, per germline (reference sequence). Trimming left V 3 bases short and J 5 bases short, with 18 bases between. This CDR3 region has 15 residues. The CDR3 sequence: CSASPAFPEGDTQYF. DNA of the CDR3: TGCAGTGCTAGCCCTGCTTTTCCTGAGGGAGATACGCAGTATTTT.

The rearrangement links TRBV6-2 or TRBV6-3 to TRBJ1-5; 10 bases align to TRBD1. The germline V gene encodes CDR1 MNHEY and CDR2 SVGEGT. V shed 3 bases, J shed 6 bases, and the junction held 5 bases outside the gene matches. This CDR3 is built from 15 residues. The CDR3 is CASSYGDRGLQPQHF. The CDR3 DNA reads TGTGCCAGCAGTTATGGAGACAGGGGGCTTCAGCCCCAGCATTTT.